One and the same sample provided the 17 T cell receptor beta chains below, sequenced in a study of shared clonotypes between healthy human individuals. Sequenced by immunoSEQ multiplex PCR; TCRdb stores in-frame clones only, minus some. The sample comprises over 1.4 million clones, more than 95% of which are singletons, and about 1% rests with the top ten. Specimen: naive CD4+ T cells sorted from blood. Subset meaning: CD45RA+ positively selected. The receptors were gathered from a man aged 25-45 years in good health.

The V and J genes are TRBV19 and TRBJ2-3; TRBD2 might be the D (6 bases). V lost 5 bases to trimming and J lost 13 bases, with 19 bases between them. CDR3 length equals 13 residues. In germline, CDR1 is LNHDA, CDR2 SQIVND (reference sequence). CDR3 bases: TGTGCCAGTAGTCCAGGGTGGGCCGGAGGGGAGTATTTT. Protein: CASSPGWAGGEYF.

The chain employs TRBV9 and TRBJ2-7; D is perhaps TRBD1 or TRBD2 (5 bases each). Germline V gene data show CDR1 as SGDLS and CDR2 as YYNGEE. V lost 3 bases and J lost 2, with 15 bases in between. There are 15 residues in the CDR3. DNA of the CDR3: TGTGCCAGCAGCGAGGGCGGACACGGGGCCTACGAGCAGTACTTC. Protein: CASSEGGHGAYEQYF.

The CDR3 sequence is CASSMSGSVAAYNEQFF. The CDR3 DNA reads TGTGCCAGCAGCATGAGCGGTAGTGTAGCGGCCTACAATGAGCAGTTCTTC. The gene calls are TRBV7-8 and TRBJ2-1, with a tentative D call TRBD2 (6 bases). The CDR3 extends over 17 amino acids. The germline V gene encodes CDR1 SGHVS and CDR2 FQNEAQ. V was cut by 5 bases and J by 2 bases, with 19 bases left in between.

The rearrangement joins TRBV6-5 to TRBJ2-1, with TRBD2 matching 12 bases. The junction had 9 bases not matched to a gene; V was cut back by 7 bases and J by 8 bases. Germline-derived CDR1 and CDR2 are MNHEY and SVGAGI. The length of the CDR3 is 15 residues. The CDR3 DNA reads TGTGCCAGCACCCTCACGGGACTAGCGGGCGATGAGCAGTTCTTC. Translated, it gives CASTLTGLAGDEQFF.

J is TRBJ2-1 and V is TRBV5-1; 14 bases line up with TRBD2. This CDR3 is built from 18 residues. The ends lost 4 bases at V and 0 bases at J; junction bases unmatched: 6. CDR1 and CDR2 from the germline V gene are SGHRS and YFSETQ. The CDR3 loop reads CASSRPGTSGSSYNEQFF. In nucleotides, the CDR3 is TGCGCCAGCAGCCGTCCCGGGACTAGCGGGAGCTCCTACAATGAGCAGTTCTTC.

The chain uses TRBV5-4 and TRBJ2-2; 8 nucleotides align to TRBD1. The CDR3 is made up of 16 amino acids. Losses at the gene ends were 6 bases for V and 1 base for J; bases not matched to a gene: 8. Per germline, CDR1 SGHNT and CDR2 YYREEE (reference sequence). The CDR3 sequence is CASTFGGTGNTGELFF. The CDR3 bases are TGTGCCAGCACCTTTGGGGGGACAGGGAACACCGGGGAGCTGTTTTTT.

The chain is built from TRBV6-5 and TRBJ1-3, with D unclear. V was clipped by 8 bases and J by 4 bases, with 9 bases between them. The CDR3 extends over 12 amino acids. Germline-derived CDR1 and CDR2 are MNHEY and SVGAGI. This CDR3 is CASPREGNTIYF. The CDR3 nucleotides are TGTGCCAGCCCCCGGGAGGGAAACACCATATATTTT.

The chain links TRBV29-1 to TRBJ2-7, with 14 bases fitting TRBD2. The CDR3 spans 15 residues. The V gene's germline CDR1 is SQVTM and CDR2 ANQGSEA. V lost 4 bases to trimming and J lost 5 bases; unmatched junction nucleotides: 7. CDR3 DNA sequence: TGCAGCGTTGGCGGGACTAGCGGGAGAATAAACGAGCAGTACTTC. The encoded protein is CSVGGTSGRINEQYF.

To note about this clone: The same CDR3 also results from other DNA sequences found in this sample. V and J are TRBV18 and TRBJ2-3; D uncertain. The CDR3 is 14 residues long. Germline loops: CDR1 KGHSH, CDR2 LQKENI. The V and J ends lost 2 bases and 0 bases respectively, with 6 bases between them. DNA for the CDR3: TGTGCCAGCTCACCAAGGCAGAGCACAGATACGCAGTATTTT. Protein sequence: CASSPRQSTDTQYF.

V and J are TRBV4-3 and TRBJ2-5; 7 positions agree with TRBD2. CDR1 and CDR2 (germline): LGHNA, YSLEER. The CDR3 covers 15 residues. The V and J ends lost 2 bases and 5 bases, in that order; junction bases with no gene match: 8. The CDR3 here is CASSQTGGRGETQYF. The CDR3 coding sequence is TGCGCCAGCAGCCAAACTGGCGGGAGAGGGGAGACCCAGTACTTC.

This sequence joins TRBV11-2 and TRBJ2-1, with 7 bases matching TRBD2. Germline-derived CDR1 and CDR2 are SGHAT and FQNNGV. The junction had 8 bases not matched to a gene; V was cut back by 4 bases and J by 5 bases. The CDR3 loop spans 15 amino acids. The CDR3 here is CASSSLTSPDNEQFF. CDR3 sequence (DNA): TGTGCCAGCAGCTCTCTGACTAGCCCAGACAATGAGCAGTTCTTC.

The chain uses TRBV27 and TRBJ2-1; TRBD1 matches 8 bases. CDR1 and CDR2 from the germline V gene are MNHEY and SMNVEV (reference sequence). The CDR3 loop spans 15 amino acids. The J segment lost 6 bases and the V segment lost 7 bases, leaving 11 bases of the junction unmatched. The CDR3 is CASTSGTGGFNEQFF. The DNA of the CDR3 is TGTGCCAGCACCTCCGGAACAGGGGGATTCAATGAGCAGTTCTTC.

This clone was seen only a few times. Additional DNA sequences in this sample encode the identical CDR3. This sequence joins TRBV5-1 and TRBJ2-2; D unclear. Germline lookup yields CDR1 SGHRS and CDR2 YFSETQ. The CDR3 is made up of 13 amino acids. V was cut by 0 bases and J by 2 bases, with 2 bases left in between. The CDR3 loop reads CASSLANTGELFF. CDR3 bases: TGCGCCAGCAGCTTGGCCAACACCGGGGAGCTGTTTTTT.

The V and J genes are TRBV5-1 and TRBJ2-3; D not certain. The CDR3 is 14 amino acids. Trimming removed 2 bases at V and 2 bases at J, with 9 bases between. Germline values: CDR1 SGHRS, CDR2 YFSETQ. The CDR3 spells CASSFRQTTDTQYF. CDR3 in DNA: TGCGCCAGCAGCTTTAGGCAGACCACAGATACGCAGTATTTT.

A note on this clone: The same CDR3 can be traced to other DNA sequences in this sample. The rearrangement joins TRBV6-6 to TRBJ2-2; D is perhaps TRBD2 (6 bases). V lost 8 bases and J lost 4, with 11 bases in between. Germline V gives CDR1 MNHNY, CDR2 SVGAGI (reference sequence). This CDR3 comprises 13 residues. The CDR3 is CASGGSSTGELFF. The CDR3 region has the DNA TGTGCCAGCGGGGGGTCTTCCACCGGGGAGCTGTTTTTT.

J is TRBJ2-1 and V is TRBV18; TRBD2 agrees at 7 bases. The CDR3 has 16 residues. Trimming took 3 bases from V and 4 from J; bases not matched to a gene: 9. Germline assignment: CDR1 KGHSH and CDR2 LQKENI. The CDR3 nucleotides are TGTGCCAGCTCACCGCTCCCAAGCGGGACTTACAATGAGCAGTTCTTC. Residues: CASSPLPSGTYNEQFF.

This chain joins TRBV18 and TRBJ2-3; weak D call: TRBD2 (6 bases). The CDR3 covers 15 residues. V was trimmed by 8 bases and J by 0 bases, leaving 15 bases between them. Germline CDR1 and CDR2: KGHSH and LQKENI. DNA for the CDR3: TGTGCCAGCCTAAACCGGGGACTTAGCACAGATACGCAGTATTTT. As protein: CASLNRGLSTDTQYF.